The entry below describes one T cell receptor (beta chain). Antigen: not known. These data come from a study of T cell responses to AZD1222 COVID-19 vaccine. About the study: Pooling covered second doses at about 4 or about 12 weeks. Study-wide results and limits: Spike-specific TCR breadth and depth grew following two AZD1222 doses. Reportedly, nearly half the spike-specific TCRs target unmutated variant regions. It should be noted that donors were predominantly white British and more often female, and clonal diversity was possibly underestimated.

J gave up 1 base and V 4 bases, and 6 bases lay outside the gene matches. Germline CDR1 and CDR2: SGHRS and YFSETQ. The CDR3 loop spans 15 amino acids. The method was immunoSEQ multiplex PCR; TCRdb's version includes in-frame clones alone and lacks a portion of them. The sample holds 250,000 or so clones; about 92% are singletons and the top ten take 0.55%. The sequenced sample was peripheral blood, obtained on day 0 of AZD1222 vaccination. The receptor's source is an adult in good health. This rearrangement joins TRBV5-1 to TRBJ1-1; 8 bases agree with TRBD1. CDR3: CASSTSDRENTEAFF. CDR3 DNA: TGCGCCAGCAGCACCTCGGACAGGGAGAACACTGAAGCTTTCTTT.